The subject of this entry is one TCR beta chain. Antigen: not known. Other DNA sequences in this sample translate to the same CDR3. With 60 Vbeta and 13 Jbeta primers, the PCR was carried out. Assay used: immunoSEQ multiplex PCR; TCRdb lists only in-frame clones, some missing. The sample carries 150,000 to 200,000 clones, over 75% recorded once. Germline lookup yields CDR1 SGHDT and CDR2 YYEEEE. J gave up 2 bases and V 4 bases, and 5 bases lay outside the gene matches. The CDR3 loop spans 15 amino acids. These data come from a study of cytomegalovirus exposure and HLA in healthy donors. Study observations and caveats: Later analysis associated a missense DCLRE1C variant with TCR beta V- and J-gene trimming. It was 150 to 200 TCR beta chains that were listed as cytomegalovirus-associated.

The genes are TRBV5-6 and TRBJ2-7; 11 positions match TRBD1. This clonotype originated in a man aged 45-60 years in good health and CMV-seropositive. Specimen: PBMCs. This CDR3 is CASSLGTGGAYEQYF. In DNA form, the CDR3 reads TGTGCCAGCAGCCTAGGGACAGGGGGAGCCTACGAGCAGTACTTC.